This TCR beta chain appears in the sequencing data of a study of CD8 T cells in ankylosing spondylitis. Study findings and constraints: For ankylosing spondylitis blood, a TCR beta motif of roughly 8 highly homologous variants appeared characteristic.

This clonotype was observed a handful of times. Its specificity is unknown. Germline V gene data show CDR1 as MGHDK and CDR2 as SYGVNS. The CDR3 sequence is 13 residues long. V was clipped by 4 bases and J by 10 bases; unmatched bases: 7. TCRdb re-derived calls from the 5' RACE reads in MiXCR, one entry per CDR3 protein. The sample lists fewer than 500,000 distinct CDR3 sequences; about 22% were seen once. The chain has TRBV25-1 and TRBJ2-1, with 7 bases fitting TRBD2. What was sequenced was blood, either unsorted or a sorted T cell fraction (not recorded which). The sequence came from a male donor with ankylosing spondylitis. The CDR3 sequence is CASSAQTSVEQFF. CDR3 sequence (DNA): TGTGCCAGCAGTGCACAAACTAGCGTCGAGCAGTTCTTC.